The sequence of this T cell receptor beta chain was determined in a study of early T cells in non-severe SARS-CoV-2 infection. Study observations and caveats: VDJdb-based matching was biased toward anti-spike CD8 responses and missed private and CD4 specificities.

As regards this clonotype: Antigen specificity is unknown.

A single record per CDR3 protein comes from TCRdb applying MiXCR to the 5' RACE reads. The table lists around 47,000 distinct CDR3 sequences, approximately 11% of them singletons. The germline CDR1 and CDR2 sequences are SGHTA and FQGNSA. The CDR3 contains 11 residues. The V gene lost 6 bases and the J gene lost 3 bases, with 5 bases spanning the gap. The sequencing input was whole blood. The TCR comes from an adult who was a healthcare worker with PCR-confirmed SARS-CoV-2 infection or an uninfected control (not recorded which). The chain links TRBV7-2 to TRBJ1-1; D uncertain. For the CDR3, the DNA is TGTGCCAGCAGTCGCTACACTGAAGCTTTCTTT. As protein: CASSRYTEAFF.